A selection of T cell receptor beta chains follows, all from one sample in a study of T cell responses to AZD1222 COVID-19 vaccine. Sequencing was performed with immunoSEQ multiplex PCR; in TCRdb, only in-frame clones are kept and a portion is missing. The table lists about 140,000 clones, roughly nine tenths of them singletons. The source was peripheral blood, collected on day 0 of AZD1222 vaccination. Receptor source: an adult in good health. Each CDR3 is given with its conserved first and last residue. A D gene is named only where the DNA matches it firmly. Where a row states a size, it is once, few, many or the class of an expanded clone; other rows omit it.

d_gene,len,j_gene,v_gene,abundance,CDR3nt,CDR3aa
.,15,TRBJ2-1,TRBV3-1/TRBV3-2,.,TGTGCCAGCAGCCCTCAAGCCCTGGGGCCGGGGGAGCAGTTCTTC,CASSPQALGPGEQFF
TRBD2,16,TRBJ2-1,TRBV5-1,.,TGCGCCAGCAGCTTACCCCCCGGGACTAGCGGGAGTTACTTGTTCTTC,CASSLPPGTSGSYLFF
.,14,TRBJ2-3,TRBV9,.,TGTGCCAGCAGCTTAGGCGGGATGGGGGATACGCAGTATTTT,CASSLGGMGDTQYF
TRBD1,17,TRBJ1-6,TRBV6-2/TRBV6-3,.,TGTGCCAGCAGTTACGACAAGGACAGGGGCTCAAATTCACCCCTCCACTTT,CASSYDKDRGSNSPLHF
TRBD1,12,TRBJ2-1,TRBV28,once,TGTGCCAGCAATTTACAGGGGAATGAGCAGTTCTTC,CASNLQGNEQFF
.,13,TRBJ2-5,TRBV24-1,.,TGTGCCACCGCTCGGGGGGCAGAAGAGACCCAGTACTTC,CATARGAEETQYF
.,15,TRBJ1-2,TRBV10-1,.,TGCGCCAGCAGTGAGTCGGAGGGCCCCTTCGATGGCTACACCTTC,CASSESEGPFDGYTF
TRBD1,14,TRBJ2-7,TRBV15,few,TGTGCCACCAGCAGAGGGACAGGACCCTACGAGCAGTACTTC,CATSRGTGPYEQYF
.,12,TRBJ1-1,TRBV29-1,once,TGCAGCGTTGAATGGGACGGTAGGAAAGCTTTCTTT,CSVEWDGRKAFF
.,13,TRBJ2-7,TRBV7-8,.,TGTGCCAGCAGCCTAACCCAACTCGGAGAGCAGTACTTC,CASSLTQLGEQYF
.,12,TRBJ2-7,TRBV11-2,.,TGTGCCAGCAGCTTAGGTAGATACGAGCAGTACTTC,CASSLGRYEQYF
.,13,TRBJ1-2,TRBV27,.,TGTGCCAGCAGTTTAGGGGGAAACTATGGCTACACCTTC,CASSLGGNYGYTF
TRBD2,14,TRBJ2-5,TRBV6-5,few,TGTGCCAGCAGACGAGCGGGAGGGCGAGAGACCCAGTACTTC,CASRRAGGRETQYF
.,14,TRBJ2-7,TRBV28,.,TGTGCCAGCAGAACTAAGGGACGGGGCTACGAGCAGTACTTC,CASRTKGRGYEQYF
.,15,TRBJ1-5,TRBV18,.,TGTGCCAGCTCACGCTATGACCAAAGCAATCAGCCCCAGCATTTT,CASSRYDQSNQPQHF
.,10,TRBJ1-4,TRBV7-9,.,TGTGCCAGCAGCGCCGAAAAACTGTTTTTT,CASSAEKLFF
TRBD2,16,TRBJ2-3,TRBV4-1,.,TGCGCCAGCAGGGTTTCACTAGCGGGAGTGGCAGATACGCAGTATTTT,CASRVSLAGVADTQYF
TRBD1,14,TRBJ2-1,TRBV30,.,TGTGCCTGGAGTTCGGGACAGGGGGCCCGTGAGCAGTTCTTC,CAWSSGQGAREQFF